This T cell receptor beta chain was documented in a study of cytomegalovirus exposure and HLA in healthy donors. General study results and limits: A later analysis linked some 18,000 TCR beta sequences to HLA alleles at 0.05 false discovery rate. Some V segments (TRBV6-2 and TRBV6-3 among them) were excluded as indistinguishable.

A note on this clone: Its antigen is currently unknown.

13 Jbeta primers and 60 Vbeta primers were used for the PCR. Repertoires were generated with immunoSEQ multiplex PCR, while TCRdb's copy carries only in-frame clones and drops some. The sample carries 130,000 to 150,000 clones, approximately 80% recorded once. This CDR3 comprises 16 residues. V dropped 5 bases and J dropped 7 bases, with 20 bases sitting between them. CDR1 is SGHNT and CDR2 is YENEEA in the germline V gene. Healthy donors of bone marrow made up the group. The sample was PBMCs. The chain carries TRBV11-3 and TRBJ2-2; TRBD2 might be the D (6 bases). The receptor comes from a woman aged 45-65 years in good health and CMV-seronegative. The CDR3 protein is CASSPGGVTFGGELFF. CDR3 bases: TGTGCCAGCAGCCCTGGCGGGGTCACTTTCGGCGGGGAGCTGTTTTTT. The entire variable domain, with the rest obtained from reference TRBV11-3 and TRBJ2-2, is as follows: EAGVVQSPRYKIIEKKQPVAFWCNPISGHNTLYWYLQNLGQGPELLIRYENEEAVDDSQLPKDRFSAERLKGVDSTLKIQPAELGDSAVYLCASSPGGVTFGGELFFGEGSRLTVL.